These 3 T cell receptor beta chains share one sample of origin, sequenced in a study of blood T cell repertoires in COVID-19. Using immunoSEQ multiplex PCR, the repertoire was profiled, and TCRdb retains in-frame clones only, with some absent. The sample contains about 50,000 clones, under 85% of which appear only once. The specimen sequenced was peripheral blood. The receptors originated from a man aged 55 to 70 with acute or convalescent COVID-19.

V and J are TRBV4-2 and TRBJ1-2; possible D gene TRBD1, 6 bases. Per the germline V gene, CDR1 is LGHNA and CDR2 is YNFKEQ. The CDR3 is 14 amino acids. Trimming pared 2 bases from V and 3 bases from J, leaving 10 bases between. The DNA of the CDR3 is TGTGCCAGCAGCCAAACAGGGTCATACTATGGCTACACCTTC. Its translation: CASSQTGSYYGYTF.

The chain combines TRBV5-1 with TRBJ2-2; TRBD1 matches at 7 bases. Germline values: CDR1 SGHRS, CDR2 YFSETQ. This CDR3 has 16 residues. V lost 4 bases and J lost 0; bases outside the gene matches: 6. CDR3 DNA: TGCGCCAGCAGCCCGACGGGACAGTCGAACACCGGGGAGCTGTTTTTT. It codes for CASSPTGQSNTGELFF.

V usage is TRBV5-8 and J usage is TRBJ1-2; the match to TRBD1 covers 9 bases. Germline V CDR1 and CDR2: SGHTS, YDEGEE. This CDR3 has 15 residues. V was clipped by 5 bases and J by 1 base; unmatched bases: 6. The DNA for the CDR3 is TGTGCCAGCAGGAGACAGGGGGAGCGTAACTATGGCTACACCTTC. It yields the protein CASRRQGERNYGYTF.